This entry lists 18 T cell receptor beta chains sequenced from one sample in a study of OX40 agonist ivuxolimab in advanced cancers. TCRdb keeps only in-frame clones here, not all; method: immunoSEQ multiplex PCR. The sample carries 14,000 or so clones, roughly 87% recorded once. The starting material was CD4+ or CD8+ T cells sorted from blood, obtained in a trial of the OX40 agonist ivuxolimab. The receptors here all came from an adult with an advanced solid tumor such as melanoma, head and neck, liver or kidney cancer.

The chain carries TRBV7-6 and TRBJ2-3; D possibly matches TRBD1 or TRBD2 (5 bases each). Germline values: CDR1 SGHVS, CDR2 FNYEAQ. The V end was cut by 3 bases, the J end by 4 bases, with 8 bases between. The CDR3 is 13 residues long. In nucleotides, the CDR3 is TGTGCCAGCAGCTTTAGGGACCCAGATACGCAGTATTTT. Residues: CASSFRDPDTQYF.

This chain connects TRBV7-9 to TRBJ1-6, with 8 bases aligning to TRBD1. The CDR3 length is 14 residues. The germline gives CDR1 SEHNR, CDR2 FQNEAQ (reference sequence). The J segment lost 8 bases and the V segment lost 5 bases, leaving 5 bases of the junction unmatched. CDR3 sequence (DNA): TGTGCCAGCAGCCAGGGACAGGAATATTCACCCCTCCACTTT. Protein sequence: CASSQGQEYSPLHF. The whole variable domain, filled in from reference TRBV7-9 and TRBJ1-6, reads DTGVSQNPRHKITKRGQNVTFRCDPISEHNRLYWYRQTLGQGPEFLTYFQNEAQLEKSRLLSDRFSAERPKGSFSTLEIQRTEQGDSAMYLCASSQGQEYSPLHFGNGTRLTVT.

This clone occurred a few times. The chain has TRBV7-3 and TRBJ2-2, with D uncertain. This CDR3 contains 13 residues. Germline V gives CDR1 SGHTA, CDR2 FQGTGA. V dropped 5 bases and J dropped 1 base, with 5 bases sitting between them. The CDR3 DNA is TGTGCCAGCAGCCCGTTGAACACCGGGGAGCTGTTTTTT. Its translation: CASSPLNTGELFF.

The chain uses TRBV5-5 and TRBJ1-5; 7 bases line up with TRBD1. This CDR3 is built from 17 residues. The J segment lost 0 bases and the V segment lost 4 bases, leaving 10 bases of the junction unmatched. Germline CDR1 and CDR2: SGHKS and YYEKEE (reference sequence). The CDR3 DNA reads as TGTGCCAGCAGCCTGACAGGGACCCCTTATAGCAATCAGCCCCAGCATTTT. This codes for CASSLTGTPYSNQPQHF.

V is TRBV5-4 and J is TRBJ1-2; D not certain. V was trimmed by 0 bases and J by 0 bases, leaving 15 bases between them. Germline V gene data show CDR1 as SGHNT and CDR2 as YYREEE (reference sequence). There are 17 residues in the CDR3. In DNA, the CDR3 is TGTGCCAGCAGCTTGGCAAACCCGGGATCAGCTAACTATGGCTACACCTTC. This codes for CASSLANPGSANYGYTF.

The V call is TRBV9, the J call TRBJ2-1; 13 bases match TRBD2. Germline CDR1 and CDR2: SGDLS and YYNGEE. CDR3 length equals 16 residues. The ends lost 5 bases at V and 9 bases at J; junction bases unmatched: 11. The CDR3 loop is CASSTGTSGKFGEQFF. The DNA of the CDR3 is TGTGCCAGCAGTACTGGGACTAGCGGGAAATTCGGTGAGCAGTTCTTC.

The table lists this clone with a few counts. In nucleotides, the CDR3 is TGTGCCAGCAGCCAGGGGGCGAACACCGGGGAGCTGTTTTTT. Its translation: CASSQGANTGELFF. The chain employs TRBV7-9 and TRBJ2-2, with 7 bases aligning to TRBD1. Germline-derived CDR1 and CDR2 are SEHNR and FQNEAQ (reference sequence). The length of the CDR3 is 14 residues. Trimming cost V 5 bases and J 0 bases; bases outside gene matches: 0.

Points on this clone: Additional DNA sequences in this sample encode the identical CDR3. The chain combines TRBV4-1 with TRBJ2-3; possibly TRBD1 for D (6 bases). Trimming cost V 3 bases and J 1 base, with 8 bases left between them. Germline V gene lookup returns CDR1 MGHRA and CDR2 YSYEKL. The CDR3 is made up of 14 amino acids. For the CDR3, the DNA is TGCGCCAGCAGCCAGGGGGCGGGCACAGATACGCAGTATTTT. It translates to CASSQGAGTDTQYF.

The chain is built from TRBV6-6 and TRBJ1-1; tentative D call: TRBD1 (5 bases). Germline CDR1 is MNHNY and CDR2 is SVGAGI (reference sequence). V lost 6 bases, J lost 1 base, and 15 bases lay in between. This CDR3 has 15 residues. The chain's CDR3 is CASSPLTGENTEAFF. CDR3 DNA sequence: TGTGCCAGCAGCCCCCTTACAGGAGAGAACACTGAAGCTTTCTTT.

This clone came up once. J is TRBJ2-1 and V is TRBV7-3, with 8 bases fitting TRBD1. With 2 bases clipped from V and 8 bases from J, the junction kept 11 bases outside the gene matches. The V gene's germline CDR1 is SGHTA and CDR2 FQGTGA. The CDR3 is 16 amino acids. The CDR3 loop reads CASSLLVGQGYDEQFF. The DNA for the CDR3 is TGTGCCAGCAGCTTATTAGTAGGACAGGGTTATGATGAGCAGTTCTTC.

In DNA form, the CDR3 reads TGTGCCAGCAGTTACTCCCGGAATACCGTATACGATGAGCAGTTCTTC. Amino acids: CASSYSRNTVYDEQFF. The rearrangement uses TRBV6-5 and TRBJ2-1; D is undetermined. The germline gives CDR1 MNHEY, CDR2 SVGAGI. V lost 0 bases, J lost 8 bases, and 17 bases lay in between. CDR3 size: 16 residues.

The V gene is TRBV13, the J gene TRBJ1-1; D not certain. The germline gives CDR1 PRHDT, CDR2 FYEKMQ (reference sequence). The CDR3 spans 11 residues. The ends were cut back, 5 bases at V and 1 base at J, with 2 bases in the middle. CDR3 nucleotides: TGTGCCAGCAGCGGGAACACTGAAGCTTTCTTT. Translating gives CASSGNTEAFF.

The DNA for the CDR3 is TGCGCCAGCAGCCTCGGGGACAGCTCTGGAAACACCATATATTTT. This sequence encodes CASSLGDSSGNTIYF. V and J are TRBV4-1 and TRBJ1-3; 7 nucleotides line up with TRBD1. In germline, CDR1 is MGHRA, CDR2 YSYEKL. V shed 4 bases, J shed 0 bases, and the junction held 3 bases outside the gene matches. CDR3 size: 15 residues.

Only a few counts were recorded for this clone. At one boundary the junction diverges from the germline segment, which might be a read error. CDR3 nucleotide sequence: TGTGCCAGCAGCGCCCCTTTGGGGGGCTCCAACAATGAGCAGTTCTTC. This gives the protein CASSAPLGGSNNEQFF. This chain connects TRBV9 to TRBJ2-1, with D possibly being TRBD1 or TRBD2 (6 bases each). The CDR3 spans 16 residues. Germline loops: CDR1 SGDLS, CDR2 YYNGEE.

The chain employs TRBV7-9 and TRBJ2-2, with D possibly TRBD1 on 6 matching bases. The length of the CDR3 is 14 residues. V was cut by 5 bases and J by 5 bases, with 12 bases left in between. The germline V gene encodes CDR1 SEHNR and CDR2 FQNEAQ (reference sequence). In DNA form, the CDR3 reads TGTGCCAGCAGCCCCCCAGGGGAAACCGGGGAGCTGTTTTTT. Translated: CASSPPGETGELFF.

The chain carries TRBV7-3 and TRBJ2-1; 10 bases are shared with TRBD2. CDR3 size: 14 residues. Germline loops: CDR1 SGHTA, CDR2 FQGTGA. V shed 5 bases, J shed 7 bases, and the junction held 5 bases outside the gene matches. The CDR3 is CASSVAGGGNEQFF. CDR3 in DNA: TGTGCCAGCAGCGTAGCGGGAGGAGGGAATGAGCAGTTCTTC. Supplemented by reference TRBV7-3 and TRBJ2-1, the full variable domain reads GAGVSQTPSNKVTEKGKYVELRCDPISGHTALYWYRQSLGQGPEFLIYFQGTGAADDSGLPNDRFFAVRPEGSVSTLKIQRTERGDSAVYLCASSVAGGGNEQFFGPGTRLTVL.

The V call is TRBV27, the J call TRBJ2-7; the D is unclear. CDR3 length: 13 amino acids. Germline CDR1 MNHEY, CDR2 SMNVEV (reference sequence). The V end lost 2 bases, the J end lost 2 bases, and 7 bases lay between the germline ends. The DNA of the CDR3 is TGTGCCAGCAGTTTACGGGCCACCTACGAGCAGTACTTC. Protein: CASSLRATYEQYF.

This clone has only a few counts. DNA for the CDR3: TGTGCCAGCAGCTCAACCTCAGGGTCCCACGAGCAGTACTTC. Its protein product is CASSSTSGSHEQYF. The rearrangement uses TRBV7-2 and TRBJ2-7; tentatively, D is TRBD1 (5 bases). This CDR3 is built from 14 residues. Germline V gives CDR1 SGHTA, CDR2 FQGNSA. The V gene lost 4 bases and the J gene lost 5 bases, with 15 bases spanning the gap.